Presented here are 21 T cell receptor beta chains from one specimen sequenced in a study of T cells in Graves' hyperthyroidism and ophthalmopathy. Amplified TCR beta CDR3 regions came from RNA transcripts. Using the HTBI primer set, a first-round RT-PCR was run on the TCR CDR3. TCRdb ran MiXCR on the multiplex PCR reads and lists one entry per CDR3 protein. This table has under 400,000 distinct CDR3 sequences, 15% to 20% appearing once. The sample taken for sequencing was blood. These receptors came from a woman between 35 and 50 years old with Graves' ophthalmopathy.

This clonotype was observed many times. Here the CDR3 DNA reads TGTGCCAGCAGTTTAATGGGGTGGGAGACCCAGTACTTC. It codes for CASSLMGWETQYF. The chain combines TRBV28 with TRBJ2-5; no clear D. With 2 bases removed from V and 5 bases from J, the gap between germline ends came to 9 bases. The CDR3 has 13 amino acids. Germline loops: CDR1 MDHEN, CDR2 SYDVKM.

This clonotype has at least ten counts. The rearrangement joins TRBV6-5 to TRBJ2-2; 10 bases agree with TRBD2. Germline V gives CDR1 MNHEY, CDR2 SVGAGI. The length of the CDR3 is 15 residues. The V segment lost 6 bases and the J segment 5 bases; nucleotides outside the gene matches: 6. CDR3 sequence (DNA): TGTGCCAGCAGCTTTACTAGCGGGGATACCGGGGAGCTGTTTTTT. It yields the protein CASSFTSGDTGELFF.

In this sample, this clonotype turned up many times. V and J are TRBV12-3 or TRBV12-4 and TRBJ2-6; unclear D gene. The CDR3 is 15 amino acids. The V and J ends lost 4 bases and 5 bases respectively, with 12 bases between them. CDR3 in DNA: TGTGCCAGCAGTTCAGATCACATGAGGGCCAACGTCCTGACTTTC. This encodes CASSSDHMRANVLTF.

The chain carries TRBV7-3 and TRBJ2-1; 9 nucleotides align to TRBD2. The germline V gene encodes CDR1 SGHTA and CDR2 FQGTGA. J gave up 4 bases and V 6 bases, and 13 bases lay outside the gene matches. The length of the CDR3 is 17 residues. CDR3 DNA: TGTGCCAGCAGTAACTCAACTTTAGCGGGAGCTTACAATGAGCAGTTCTTC. Its protein product is CASSNSTLAGAYNEQFF.

Ten or more counts support this clonotype. The V and J genes are TRBV19 and TRBJ1-2; tentative D call: TRBD1 (6 bases). Germline V gene data show CDR1 as LNHDA and CDR2 as SQIVND (reference sequence). Trimming pared 3 bases from V and 8 bases from J, leaving 16 bases between. This CDR3 is built from 14 residues. CDR3 DNA sequence: TGTGCCAGTAGTATCAGGGGACAATGGGACGGCTACACCTTC. Amino acids: CASSIRGQWDGYTF.

This clonotype has a count of ten or more. The chain employs TRBV7-3 and TRBJ2-5; D gene ambiguous. Germline-derived CDR1 and CDR2 are SGHTA and FQGTGA. The CDR3 consists of 13 residues. With 0 bases removed from V and 5 bases from J, the gap between germline ends came to 7 bases. CDR3 sequence reads: CASSLTVGETQYF. CDR3 nucleotides: TGTGCCAGCAGCTTAACGGTCGGGGAGACCCAGTACTTC.

This clonotype was seen many times. The chain couples TRBV7-9 to TRBJ2-5; D unresolved. The germline gives CDR1 SEHNR, CDR2 FQNEAQ (reference sequence). CDR3 length: 15 amino acids. V was cut by 0 bases and J by 1 base, with 9 bases left in between. CDR3 protein: CASSLAALTQETQYF. CDR3 DNA: TGTGCCAGCAGCTTAGCGGCACTGACCCAAGAGACCCAGTACTTC.

This clonotype was found many times. Here the CDR3 DNA reads TGCGCCAGCAGGACTCAGGGCCCGAACACCGGGGAGCTGTTTTTT. It specifies CASRTQGPNTGELFF. The gene calls are TRBV5-1 and TRBJ2-2; possible D gene TRBD1, 5 bases. The germline gives CDR1 SGHRS, CDR2 YFSETQ. Trimming stripped 5 bases from V and 0 bases from J, with 11 bases between. The CDR3 sequence is 15 residues long.

This clonotype was seen many times. This chain links TRBV12-3 or TRBV12-4 with TRBJ2-7, with D possibly matching TRBD2 (5 bases). The CDR3 is made up of 13 amino acids. The ends were cut back, 2 bases at V and 5 bases at J, with 10 bases in the middle. Written as DNA, the CDR3 is TGTGCCAGCAGTTTATTAGCGAGCCACGAGCAGTACTTC. Amino acid sequence: CASSLLASHEQYF.

The chain combines TRBV28 with TRBJ1-5; TRBD1 is a possible D gene (5 bases). The CDR3 spans 15 residues. Looked up from germline, CDR1 is MDHEN and CDR2 is SYDVKM. V shed 1 base and J shed 3 bases, with 10 bases lying between them. Here the CDR3 reads CASSLFRQLNQPQHF. In DNA form, the CDR3 reads TGTGCCAGCAGTTTATTTCGACAGCTCAATCAGCCCCAGCATTTT. Together with reference TRBV28 and TRBJ1-5, the CDR3 gives the full variable domain: DVKVTQSSRYLVKRTGEKVFLECVQDMDHENMFWYRQDPGLGLRLIYFSYDVKMKEKGDIPEGYSVSREKKERFSLILESASTNQTSMYLCASSLFRQLNQPQHFGDGTRLSIL.

This clonotype was counted ten times or more. The V gene is TRBV6-5, the J gene TRBJ1-2, with D maybe TRBD1 (6 bases). This CDR3 region has 15 residues. V gave up 6 bases and J gave up 4 bases, with 18 bases separating them. CDR1 is MNHEY and CDR2 is SVGAGI in the germline V gene. In nucleotides, the CDR3 is TGTGCCAGCAGAACAGGGTGGTTGTCTTTCTATGGCTACACCTTC. It translates to CASRTGWLSFYGYTF.

This clonotype appeared many times. V usage is TRBV19 and J usage is TRBJ2-5; possible D gene TRBD2, 6 bases. Deletions cut 3 bases from V and 5 bases from J, with 13 bases between. This CDR3 region has 14 residues. The germline gives CDR1 LNHDA, CDR2 SQIVND (reference sequence). CDR3 in DNA: TGTGCCAGTAGTATGACCGGGAGAGAGGAGACCCAGTACTTC. It yields the protein CASSMTGREETQYF.

This clonotype was seen ten or more times. As DNA, the CDR3 is TGTGCCAGCAGCCGTGGTATCGAGCGGGGGAACACCGGGGAGCTGTTTTTT. It codes for CASSRGIERGNTGELFF. The chain has TRBV7-8 and TRBJ2-2, with 7 positions matching TRBD2. The CDR3 loop spans 17 amino acids. In germline, CDR1 is SGHVS, CDR2 FQNEAQ. Trimming at V came to 5 bases and at J to 1 base, leaving 10 bases not matched to a gene.

This clonotype was seen ten or more times. The gene calls are TRBV7-9 and TRBJ1-1; D unclear. CDR1 is SEHNR and CDR2 is FQNEAQ in the germline V gene (reference sequence). This CDR3 spans 15 amino acids. The V end lost 6 bases, the J end lost 2 bases, and 16 bases lay between the germline ends. The DNA for the CDR3 is TGTGCCAGCAGTTACCTCAGAAATTCAAACACTGAAGCTTTCTTT. Its translation is CASSYLRNSNTEAFF.

This clonotype was picked up many times. CDR3 sequence reads: CASTRGSGATSYEQYF. The CDR3 DNA sequence: TGTGCCAGCACCAGGGGGAGCGGCGCAACCTCCTACGAGCAGTACTTC. This chain uses TRBV6-2 or TRBV6-3 with TRBJ2-7; the match to TRBD1 covers 7 bases. Germline CDR1 is MNHEY and CDR2 is SVGEGT. This CDR3 comprises 16 residues. The ends lost 7 bases at V and 0 bases at J; junction bases unmatched: 12.

The V call is TRBV6-1, the J call TRBJ2-7; no clear D. The germline CDR1 and CDR2 sequences are MNHNS and SASEGT. Trimming took 7 bases from V and 0 from J, leaving 13 bases between them. This CDR3 has 14 residues. The CDR3 nucleotides read TGTGCCAGCATGCAGGTTGGAACCTCCTACGAGCAGTACTTC. Translated, it gives CASMQVGTSYEQYF.

The CDR3 DNA sequence: TGTGCCAGCAGTTTAGGGACTAGCGGGGCCGCCTACGAGCAGTACTTC. Encoded protein: CASSLGTSGAAYEQYF. The V gene is TRBV28, the J gene TRBJ2-7, with TRBD2 identical over 13 bases. The CDR3 spans 16 residues. Germline V CDR1 and CDR2: MDHEN, SYDVKM. V dropped 2 bases and J dropped 2; count of bases not matched to a gene: 3.

This clonotype was seen ten or more times. The genes are TRBV11-2 and TRBJ2-7; 10 bases fit TRBD2. CDR1 SGHAT and CDR2 FQNNGV come from the germline V gene. The ends lost 1 base at V and 4 bases at J; junction bases unmatched: 10. The CDR3 is 17 residues long. The CDR3 loop reads CASSLGSGRASGYEQYF. Here the CDR3 DNA reads TGTGCCAGCAGCTTAGGGAGCGGGAGGGCCTCTGGGTACGAGCAGTACTTC.

This clonotype was counted many times. The rearrangement uses TRBV30 and TRBJ1-6, with D unclear. The CDR3 is made up of 11 amino acids. Trimming took off 5 bases at V and 11 bases at J, with 10 bases between the two ends. In germline, CDR1 is GTSNPN, CDR2 SVGIG (reference sequence). The CDR3 loop reads CAWGRQAPLHF. The CDR3 DNA reads as TGTGCCTGGGGCCGCCAGGCACCCCTCCACTTT.

This clonotype was counted ten times or more. V and J are TRBV9 and TRBJ2-5, with unresolved D. CDR3 length equals 14 residues. V was clipped by 1 base and J by 0 bases, with 7 bases between them. The germline CDR1 and CDR2 sequences are SGDLS and YYNGEE. CDR3 nucleotide sequence: TGTGCCAGCAGCGTAATCGGATACCAAGAGACCCAGTACTTC. Its translation: CASSVIGYQETQYF.

This clonotype was recorded many times. This sequence joins TRBV10-3 and TRBJ1-1; TRBD1 might be the D (5 bases). The CDR3 length is 13 residues. Trimming took off 2 bases at V and 5 bases at J, with 9 bases between the two ends. Germline V gene sequence: CDR1 ENHRY, CDR2 SYGVKD. The CDR3: CAISEGAGTEAFF. For the CDR3, the DNA is TGTGCCATCAGTGAGGGGGCGGGGACTGAAGCTTTCTTT.